This T cell receptor beta chain comes out of a study of tumor-infiltrating lymphocytes in primary liver carcinoma. This clonotype was counted at least ten times. Its specificity is unknown. RNA and DNA were co-extracted from about 19-30 mg of unsorted bulk tissue. The patients had histopathologically diagnosed primary liver carcinoma, and their disease was treated by surgical resection. Five separate regions were sampled from each tumor. The germline gives CDR1 SEHNR, CDR2 FQNEAQ (reference sequence). Trimming removed 5 bases from V and 8 bases from J, with 12 bases in between. This CDR3 contains 12 residues. Study findings and constraints: Tumor-adjacent and tumor-blood pairs showed less overlap than tumor region pairs. The study found only about 7.5-25% of top clones in all five tumor regions.

With 500 ng total RNA as template and a constant-region primer, TCR beta cDNA was made. Each TCR beta library was derived from three nested multiplex PCR rounds that employed slightly modified ARM-PCR. The first two PCR rounds, roughly 10 cycles each, used TRBV1-TRBV30 forward primers and a C-beta reverse primer. TCRdb reanalysed the multiplex PCR reads using MiXCR and keeps one entry per CDR3 protein. Here the sample spans about 99,000 distinct CDR3 sequences, approximately 71% being singletons. Input material: liver tumor tissue from sampling region 5. Subset meaning: tumor region T5, tumor centre. This chain links TRBV7-9 with TRBJ1-1; D is unclear. This receptor was taken from a woman aged 60-70 years with primary liver carcinoma and hepatitis B virus infection. This chain's CDR3 is CASSLATLEAFF. Here the CDR3 DNA reads TGTGCCAGCAGCCTCGCGACGTTGGAAGCTTTCTTT.